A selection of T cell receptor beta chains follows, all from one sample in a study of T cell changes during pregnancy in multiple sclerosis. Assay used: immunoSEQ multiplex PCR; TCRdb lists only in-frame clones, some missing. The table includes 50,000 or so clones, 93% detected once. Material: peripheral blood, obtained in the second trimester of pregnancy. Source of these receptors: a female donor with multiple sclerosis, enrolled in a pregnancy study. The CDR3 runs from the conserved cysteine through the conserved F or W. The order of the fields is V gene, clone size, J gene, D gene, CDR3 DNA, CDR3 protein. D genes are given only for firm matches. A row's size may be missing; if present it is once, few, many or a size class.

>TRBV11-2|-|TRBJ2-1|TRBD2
TGTGCCAGCAGCAACGGTGGGACTAGCTTAGGTGAGCAGTTCTTC
CASSNGGTSLGEQFF
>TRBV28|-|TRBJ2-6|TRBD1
TGTGCCAGCAGTTTCGTTATTCGCCTCCCGGGACAGCGAGGAATGGACTCTGGGGCCAACGTCCTGACTTTC
CASSFVIRLPGQRGMDSGANVLTF
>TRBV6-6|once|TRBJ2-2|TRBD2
TGTGCCAGCAGTTACTCTGGGGAGGGCGGGGAGCTGTTTTTT
CASSYSGEGGELFF
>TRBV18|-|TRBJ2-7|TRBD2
TGTGCCAGCTCATCGTCGGGGGGTTACGAGCAGTACTTC
CASSSSGGYEQYF
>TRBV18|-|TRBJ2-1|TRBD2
TGTGCCAGCTCACCACCACTAGCGGGAGGGAATGAGCAGTTCTTC
CASSPPLAGGNEQFF
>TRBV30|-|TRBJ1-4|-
TGTGCCTGGAGGTCCTTAGAGACTTTTGAAAAACTGTTTTTT
CAWRSLETFEKLFF
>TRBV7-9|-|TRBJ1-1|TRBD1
TGTGCCAGCAGCTTAGGGCAGGGGGCTGGGAACACTGAAGCTTTCTTT
CASSLGQGAGNTEAFF
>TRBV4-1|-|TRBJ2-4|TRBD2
TGCGCCAGCAGCCCCGGACTAGCGGGAGGTAAAAACATTCAGTACTTC
CASSPGLAGGKNIQYF
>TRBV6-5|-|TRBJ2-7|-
TGTGCCAGCAGTTACGGGGCTACCTACGAGCAGTACTTC
CASSYGATYEQYF
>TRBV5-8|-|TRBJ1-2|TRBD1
TGTGCCAGCAGCTTGGAACAGGGGGTGCGGTCTGGCTACACCTTC
CASSLEQGVRSGYTF
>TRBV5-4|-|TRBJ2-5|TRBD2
TGTGCCAGCAGCCGGGGGGGGACTAGCGGGAGGGGACAAGAGACCCAGTACTTC
CASSRGGTSGRGQETQYF
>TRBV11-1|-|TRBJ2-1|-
TGTGCCAGCAGACATGCCCCGGGGAATGAGCAGTTCTTC
CASRHAPGNEQFF
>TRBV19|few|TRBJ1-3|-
TGTGCCACCATGACCCGAGGTTACACTGGAAACACCATATATTTT
CATMTRGYTGNTIYF
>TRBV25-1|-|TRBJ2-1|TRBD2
TGTGCCAGCAGTAGGCGGCGACGGGAGGGAATCTACAATGAGCAGTTCTTC
CASSRRRREGIYNEQFF
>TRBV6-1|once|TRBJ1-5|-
TGTGCCAGCAGTGAAGAGGCGGGAAGCAATCAGCCCCAGCATTTT
CASSEEAGSNQPQHF
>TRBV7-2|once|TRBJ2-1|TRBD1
TGTGCCAGCAGCTTAGTTAGGCCAGGGGGCCTAAATGAGCAGTTCTTC
CASSLVRPGGLNEQFF
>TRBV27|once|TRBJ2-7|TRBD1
TGTGCCAGCAGTTCGGACAGGGACCACGAGCAGTACTTC
CASSSDRDHEQYF
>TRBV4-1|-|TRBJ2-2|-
TGCGCCAGCAGCCAGGGCCGGAACACCGGGGAGCTGTTTTTT
CASSQGRNTGELFF
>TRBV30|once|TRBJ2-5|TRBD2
TGTGCCTGGAGTGTACTAGCGGGACAAGAGACCCAGTACTTC
CAWSVLAGQETQYF
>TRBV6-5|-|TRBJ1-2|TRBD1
TGTGCCAGCAGTTACCGAGGGACAGATCCTAACTATGGCTACACCTTC
CASSYRGTDPNYGYTF
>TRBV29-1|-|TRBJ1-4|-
TGCAGCGTTGAAGATCCGCAGGGAATTAATGAAAAACTGTTTTTT
CSVEDPQGINEKLFF
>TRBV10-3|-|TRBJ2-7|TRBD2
TGTGCCATCAGTGAACTAGCGGGGTCCTTGGGGGAGCAGTACTTC
CAISELAGSLGEQYF
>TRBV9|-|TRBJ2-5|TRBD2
TGTGCCAGCAGCGTAGGCGGGACTATTCAAGAGACCCAGTACTTC
CASSVGGTIQETQYF
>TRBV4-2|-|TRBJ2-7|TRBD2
TGTGCCAGCAGCCAAGAGACTAGCGGGAGCTACGAGCAGTACTTC
CASSQETSGSYEQYF
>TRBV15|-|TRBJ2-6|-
TGTGCCACCAGCAGAGATCGCGAGGGTGGGGCCAACGTCCTGACTTTC
CATSRDREGGANVLTF
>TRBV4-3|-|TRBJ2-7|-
TGCGCCAGCAGCCAGGCCTACCTTCAGGGCGAGCAGTACTTC
CASSQAYLQGEQYF
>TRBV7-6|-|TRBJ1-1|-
TGTGCCAGCAGCTTACAGGGAGGCACTGAAGCTTTCTTT
CASSLQGGTEAFF
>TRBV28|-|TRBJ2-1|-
TGTGCCAGCAGTTTGTTTACGGGGGATAGTTACAATGAGCAGTTCTTC
CASSLFTGDSYNEQFF
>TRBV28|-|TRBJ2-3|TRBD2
TGTGCCAGCAGTCAAGGGACGTGGCGGGAGAGGGGTACGCAGTATTTT
CASSQGTWRERGTQYF
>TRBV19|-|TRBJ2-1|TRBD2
TGTGCCAGTAGTATCAACGGGAGGAATGGGAATGAGCAGTTCTTC
CASSINGRNGNEQFF
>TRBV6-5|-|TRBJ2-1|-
TGTGCCAGCAGTTACCAGCCACCGCGGGGCGCGGCGGAGCAGTTCTTC
CASSYQPPRGAAEQFF
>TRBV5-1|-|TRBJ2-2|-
TGCGCCAGCAGGACTGGCACCGGGGAGCTGTTTTTT
CASRTGTGELFF
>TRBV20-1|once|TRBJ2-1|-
TGCAGTGCTCTTCGCGGCAATGAGCAGTTCTTC
CSALRGNEQFF
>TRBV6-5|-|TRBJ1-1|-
TGTGCCAGCAAGTGGGACACCCGGAGGAGTGAAGCTTTCTTT
CASKWDTRRSEAFF
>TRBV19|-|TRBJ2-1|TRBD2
TGTGCCAGTAGTCCGACTAGCGGGAGAGGGGAGCAGTTCTTC
CASSPTSGRGEQFF
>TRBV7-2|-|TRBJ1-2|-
TGTGCCAGCAGCTTGTCGTGGGGGCTTCTTAACTATGGCTACACCTTC
CASSLSWGLLNYGYTF
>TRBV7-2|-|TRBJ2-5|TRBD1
TGTGCCAGCAGCTTGGGACAGGGGGAGACCCAGTACTTC
CASSLGQGETQYF
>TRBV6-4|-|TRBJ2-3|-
TGTGCCAGCAGTGTGGGGAGCGGTGCTACAGATACGCAGTATTTT
CASSVGSGATDTQYF
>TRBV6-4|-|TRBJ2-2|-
TGTGCCAGCAGTGACGGCTCAGCCGGGGAGCTGTTTTTT
CASSDGSAGELFF
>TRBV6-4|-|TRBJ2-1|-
TGTGCCAGCAGTGCTCAGGGGGGACCACAGGGTGAGCAGTTCTTC
CASSAQGGPQGEQFF
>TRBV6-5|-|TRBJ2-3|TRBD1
TGTGCCAGCAGTTACGTGGGACAGGGGACAGATACGCAGTATTTT
CASSYVGQGTDTQYF